Sequencing of this T cell receptor beta chain was carried out in a study of control samples from healthy donors and cancer patients. Repertoires were generated with immunoSEQ multiplex PCR, while TCRdb's copy carries only in-frame clones and drops some. This sample has more than 25,000 clones, with roughly nine tenths found just once. Germline V gives CDR1 SGHTA, CDR2 FQGNSA. The CDR3 is 14 residues long. J was trimmed by 2 bases and V by 5 bases; bases with no gene match: 5. The chain employs TRBV7-2 and TRBJ2-7, with 8 bases fitting TRBD1. What was sequenced was PBMCs. The receptor was derived from a man aged 45-60 years with lung cancer. Here the CDR3 DNA reads TGTGCCAGCAGCCTAACAGGGGGGACCTACGAGCAGTACTTC. This sequence encodes CASSLTGGTYEQYF.